This T cell receptor (beta chain) stems from a study of CD4+ T cells in melanoma (dated by TCRdb to between 2021 and 2024). Context from the whole study: Neoantigen-specific CD4+ T cells in human melanoma were what the study investigated.

Overall results and qualifications from the work: Diverse differentiation states were reported to be shown by neoantigen-specific CD4+ T cells in melanoma. Neoantigen-specific CD4+ T cells were reported to be correlated with the function of CD8+ T cells, macrophages and B cells.

Receptor libraries were prepared by the immunoSEQ multiplex PCR assay. TCRdb limited this immuneACCESS table to in-frame rearrangements with V and J called. A share of clones is missing; checked studies link under half to unresolved V genes, and the rest is unexplained. A total of 10,000 to 13,000 clones appear in this sample, approximately 74% of them only once. Jointly, the top ten make up around 9.7% of the sample. Comment on this clone: Its antigen has not been determined. Base-call qualities are not available, and no considerably larger clone is one nucleotide away.

The donors were melanoma patients. Spanning cysteine to phenylalanine, the CDR3 consists of 15 amino acids. This entry keeps only the CDR3 DNA: 45 bases, framed from base 1. The germline V gene yields SGHRS for CDR1 and YFSETQ for CDR2. Ends trimmed: V by 2 bases, J by 6 bases; bases unmatched to a gene: 6. This sequence originates from a human donor with melanoma. Rearrangement joined TRBV5-1 to TRBJ2-1; TRBD2 aligns with 9 central bases. Material: cells from a culture (not recorded whether cultured in vitro). The CDR3 sequence is CASSFSGGPFNEQFF. The DNA is TGCGCCAGCAGCTTTAGCGGGGGTCCCTTCAATGAGCAGTTCTTC.